This T cell receptor (beta chain) was captured in a study of cytomegalovirus exposure and HLA in healthy donors. Per germline, CDR1 SQVTM and CDR2 ANQGSEA. This CDR3 spans 13 amino acids. Trimming shortened V by 3 bases and J by 2 bases, and 9 bases separated the two germline ends. The PCR used 60 Vbeta and 13 Jbeta primers. Profiled with immunoSEQ multiplex PCR; TCRdb holds only in-frame clones, not every one. The data hold about 160,000 clones, with over 70% observed a single time. The sequence derives from a man aged 50-59 years in good health and CMV-seropositive. The chain has TRBV29-1 and TRBJ2-3, with D perhaps TRBD2 (6 bases). Sequenced material: PBMCs. CDR3 region: CSVEGLPTDTQYF. The CDR3 nucleotides read TGCAGCGTTGAGGGACTTCCCACAGATACGCAGTATTTT.